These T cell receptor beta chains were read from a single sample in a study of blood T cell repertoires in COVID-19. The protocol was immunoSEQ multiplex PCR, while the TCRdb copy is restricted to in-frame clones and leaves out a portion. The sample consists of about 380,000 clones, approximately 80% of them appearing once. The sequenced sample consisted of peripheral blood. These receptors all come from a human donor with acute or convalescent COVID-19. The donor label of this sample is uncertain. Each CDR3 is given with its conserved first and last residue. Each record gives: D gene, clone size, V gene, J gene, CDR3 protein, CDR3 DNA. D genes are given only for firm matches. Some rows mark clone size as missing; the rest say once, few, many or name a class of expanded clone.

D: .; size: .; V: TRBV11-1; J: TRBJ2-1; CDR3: CASSVPPRDEQFF; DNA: TGTGCCAGCAGCGTACCCCCGCGGGATGAGCAGTTCTTC
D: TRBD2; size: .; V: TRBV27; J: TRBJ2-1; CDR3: CASSFGGGLAGALRGNEQFF; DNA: TGTGCCAGCAGTTTTGGGGGTGGGCTAGCGGGGGCCCTGAGAGGCAATGAGCAGTTCTTC
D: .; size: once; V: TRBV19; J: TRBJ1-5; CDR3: CASMRGHNQPQHF; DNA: TGTGCCAGTATGAGAGGGCACAATCAGCCCCAGCATTTT
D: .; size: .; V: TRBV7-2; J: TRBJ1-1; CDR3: CASSLRRVRAAFF; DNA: TGTGCCAGCAGCCTGAGGAGGGTCAGGGCTGCTTTCTTT
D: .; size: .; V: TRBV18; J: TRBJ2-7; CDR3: CASSPEGGDYEQYF; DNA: TGTGCCAGCTCACCAGAAGGGGGGGACTACGAGCAGTACTTC
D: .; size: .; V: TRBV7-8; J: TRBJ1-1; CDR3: CASSAHRDPAEAFF; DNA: TGTGCCAGCAGCGCGCACAGGGATCCGGCTGAAGCTTTCTTT
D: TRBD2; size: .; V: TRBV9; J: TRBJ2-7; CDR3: CASSVGGGRSGEQYF; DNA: TGTGCCAGCAGCGTAGGTGGCGGGAGGTCTGGCGAGCAGTACTTC
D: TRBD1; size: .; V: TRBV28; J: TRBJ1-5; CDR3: CASRRTGNNQPQHF; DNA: TGTGCCAGCAGACGGACAGGGAACAATCAGCCCCAGCATTTT
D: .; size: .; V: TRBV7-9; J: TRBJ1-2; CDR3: CASSPGQIYGYTF; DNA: TGTGCCAGCAGCCCCGGACAGATTTATGGCTACACCTTC
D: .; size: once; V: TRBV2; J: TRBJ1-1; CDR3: CASSVQTNTEAFF; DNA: TGTGCCAGCAGTGTCCAGACTAACACTGAAGCTTTCTTT
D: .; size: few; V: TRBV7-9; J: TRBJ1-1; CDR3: CASSFSSRVTEAFF; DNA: TGTGCCAGCAGCTTTTCGTCCCGGGTCACTGAAGCTTTCTTT
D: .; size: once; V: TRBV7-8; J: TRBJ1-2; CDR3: CASSLNADGYTF; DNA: TGTGCCAGCAGCTTAAACGCAGATGGCTACACCTTC
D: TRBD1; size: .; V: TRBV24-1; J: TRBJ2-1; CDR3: CATSDSYRGHYNEQFF; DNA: TGTGCCACCAGTGACTCATACAGGGGCCACTACAATGAGCAGTTCTTC
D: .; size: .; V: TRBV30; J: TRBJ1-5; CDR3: CAWSVGQLNQPQHF; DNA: TGTGCCTGGAGTGTAGGACAACTCAATCAGCCCCAGCATTTT
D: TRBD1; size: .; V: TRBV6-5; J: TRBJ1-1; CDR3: CASSPMGTGYTEAFF; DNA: TGTGCCAGCAGTCCTATGGGGACAGGCTACACTGAAGCTTTCTTT
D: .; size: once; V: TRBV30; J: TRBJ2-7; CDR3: CAWRRGFEQYF; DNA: TGTGCCTGGAGGAGGGGGTTCGAGCAGTACTTC
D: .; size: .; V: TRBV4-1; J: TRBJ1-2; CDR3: CASSQLTGLRVGNGYTF; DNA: TGCGCCAGCAGCCAATTAACAGGGCTTCGGGTTGGAAATGGCTACACCTTC
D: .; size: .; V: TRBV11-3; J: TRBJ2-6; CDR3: CASSPSTAGIISGANVLTF; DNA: TGTGCCAGCAGCCCAAGTACGGCAGGGATCATCTCTGGGGCCAACGTCCTGACTTTC
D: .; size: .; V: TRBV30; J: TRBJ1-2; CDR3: CAWDSTGGYTF; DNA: TGTGCCTGGGATAGCACGGGTGGCTACACCTTC
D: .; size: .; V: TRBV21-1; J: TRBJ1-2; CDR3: CASSNAQGSNYGYTF; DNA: TGTGCCAGCAGCAATGCGCAGGGTTCTAACTATGGCTACACCTTC
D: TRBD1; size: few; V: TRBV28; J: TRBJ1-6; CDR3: CASITSDRGIYSPLHF; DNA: TGTGCCAGCATCACCTCCGACAGGGGGATTTATTCACCCCTCCACTTT
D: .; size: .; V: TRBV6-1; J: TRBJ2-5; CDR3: CASSPTRRQETQYF; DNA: TGTGCCAGCAGTCCGACGAGGCGCCAAGAGACCCAGTACTTC
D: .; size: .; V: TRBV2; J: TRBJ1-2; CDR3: CASLAEGVYGYTF; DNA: TGTGCCAGCCTAGCAGAGGGTGTCTATGGCTACACCTTC
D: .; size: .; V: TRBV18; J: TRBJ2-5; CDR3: CASSINHQETQYF; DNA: TGTGCCAGCTCAATCAATCACCAAGAGACCCAGTACTTC
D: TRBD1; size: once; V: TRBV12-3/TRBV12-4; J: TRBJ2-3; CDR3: CASRRQGDTQYF; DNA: TGTGCCAGCAGACGACAGGGGGATACGCAGTATTTT
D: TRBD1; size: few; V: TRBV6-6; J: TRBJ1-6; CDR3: CASSLGTGVRALHF; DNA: TGTGCCAGCAGTTTGGGGACAGGGGTGAGGGCCCTCCACTTT
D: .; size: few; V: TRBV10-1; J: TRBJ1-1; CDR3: CASREAGNTEAFF; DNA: TGCGCCAGCAGGGAAGCAGGGAACACTGAAGCTTTCTTT
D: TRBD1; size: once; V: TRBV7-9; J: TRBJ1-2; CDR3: CASSLGGTGAYGYTF; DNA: TGTGCCAGCAGCCTGGGGGGGACAGGAGCCTATGGCTACACCTTC
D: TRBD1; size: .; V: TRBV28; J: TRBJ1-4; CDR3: CASLTGGGEKLFF; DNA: TGTGCCAGCCTGACAGGGGGAGGAGAAAAACTGTTTTTT
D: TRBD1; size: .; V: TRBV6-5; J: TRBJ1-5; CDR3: CASRPPGQGYQPQHF; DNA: TGTGCCAGCAGGCCACCGGGACAGGGGTATCAGCCCCAGCATTTT
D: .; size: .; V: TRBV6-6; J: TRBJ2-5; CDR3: CASSYSEGPGKTQYF; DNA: TGTGCCAGCAGTTACTCAGAGGGCCCGGGGAAGACCCAGTACTTC
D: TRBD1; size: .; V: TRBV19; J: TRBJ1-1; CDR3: CASSRQGARNTEAFF; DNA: TGTGCCAGTAGCCGACAGGGGGCTCGGAACACTGAAGCTTTCTTT
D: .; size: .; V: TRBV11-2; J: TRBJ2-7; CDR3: CASSLGVGPPYEQYF; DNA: TGTGCCAGCAGCTTAGGGGTGGGGCCTCCCTACGAGCAGTACTTC
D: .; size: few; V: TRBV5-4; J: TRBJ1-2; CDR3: CASSLWTARYGYTF; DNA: TGTGCCAGCAGCTTGTGGACAGCTCGCTATGGCTACACCTTC
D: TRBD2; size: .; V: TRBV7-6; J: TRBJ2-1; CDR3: CASSSRVAGENEQFF; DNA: TGTGCCAGCAGCTCCAGGGTAGCGGGAGAAAATGAGCAGTTCTTC
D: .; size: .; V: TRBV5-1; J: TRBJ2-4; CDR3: CASSSQGGLAKNIQYF; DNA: TGCGCCAGCAGCTCACAGGGCGGTCTAGCCAAAAACATTCAGTACTTC
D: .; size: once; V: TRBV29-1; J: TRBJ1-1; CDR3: CSAQDSMNTEAFF; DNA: TGCAGCGCCCAGGACAGCATGAACACTGAAGCTTTCTTT
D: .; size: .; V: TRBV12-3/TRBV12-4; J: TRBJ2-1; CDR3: CASSLFQAMKQFF; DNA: TGTGCCAGCAGTTTATTCCAGGCTATGAAGCAGTTCTTC
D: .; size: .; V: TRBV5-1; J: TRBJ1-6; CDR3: CASSLEAADWSPLHF; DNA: TGCGCCAGCAGCTTGGAGGCGGCAGATTGGTCACCCCTCCACTTT
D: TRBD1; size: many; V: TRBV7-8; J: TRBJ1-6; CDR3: CASSSDRNNSPLHF; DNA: TGTGCCAGCAGTTCGGACAGGAATAATTCACCCCTCCACTTT
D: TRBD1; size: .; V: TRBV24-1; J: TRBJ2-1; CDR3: CATSDGTGVSYNEQFF; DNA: TGTGCCACCAGTGATGGAACAGGGGTCTCCTACAATGAGCAGTTCTTC
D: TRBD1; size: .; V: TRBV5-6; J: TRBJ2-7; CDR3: CASSSKFRDRGSYEQYF; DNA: TGTGCCAGCAGCTCAAAATTCCGGGACAGGGGATCCTACGAGCAGTACTTC
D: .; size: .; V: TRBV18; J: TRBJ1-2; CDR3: CASSPRQYGYTF; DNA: TGTGCCAGCTCACCTCGACAGTATGGCTACACCTTC
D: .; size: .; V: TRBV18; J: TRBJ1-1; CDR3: CASSPIVGGEAFF; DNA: TGTGCCAGCTCCCCAATTGTCGGCGGCGAAGCTTTCTTT
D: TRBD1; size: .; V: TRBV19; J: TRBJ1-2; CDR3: CASSSAGGLLYGYTF; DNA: TGTGCCAGTAGTTCGGCAGGGGGACTCCTCTATGGCTACACCTTC
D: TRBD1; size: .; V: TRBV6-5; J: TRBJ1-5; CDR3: CASTYDRGRNQPQHF; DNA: TGTGCCAGCACTTACGACAGGGGGCGAAATCAGCCCCAGCATTTT
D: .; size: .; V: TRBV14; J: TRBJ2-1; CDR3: CASSLGVTSSYNEQFF; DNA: TGTGCCAGCAGCCTGGGAGTTACCTCTTCCTACAATGAGCAGTTCTTC
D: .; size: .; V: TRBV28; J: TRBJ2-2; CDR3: CASRTGTSNTGELFF; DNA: TGTGCCAGCAGGACCGGGACTTCGAACACCGGGGAGCTGTTTTTT
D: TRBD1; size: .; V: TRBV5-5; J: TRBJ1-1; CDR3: CASSWEDRGGTEAFF; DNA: TGTGCCAGCAGCTGGGAGGACAGGGGAGGAACTGAAGCTTTCTTT
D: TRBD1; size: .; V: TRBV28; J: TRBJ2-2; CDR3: CASRGQGARYGELFF; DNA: TGTGCCAGCAGGGGACAGGGGGCGAGGTACGGGGAGCTGTTTTTT
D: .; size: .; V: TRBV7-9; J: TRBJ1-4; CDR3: CASSLNRDTQVF; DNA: TGTGCCAGCAGCCTTAACCGGGACACGCAAGTTTTT
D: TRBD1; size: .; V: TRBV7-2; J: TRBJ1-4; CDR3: CASSLQGGIVEKLFF; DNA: TGTGCCAGCAGCTTACAAGGGGGCATAGTTGAAAAACTGTTTTTT
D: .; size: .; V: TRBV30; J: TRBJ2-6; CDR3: CAQDMASGANVLTF; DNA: TGTGCCCAGGACATGGCATCTGGGGCCAACGTCCTGACTTTC
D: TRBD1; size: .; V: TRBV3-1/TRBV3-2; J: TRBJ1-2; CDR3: CASRRGTGGNYGYTF; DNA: TGTGCCAGCAGGAGAGGGACAGGGGGAAACTATGGCTACACCTTC
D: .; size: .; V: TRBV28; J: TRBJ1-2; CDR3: CASSFGQGYGYTF; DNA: TGTGCCAGCAGTTTCGGGCAGGGTTATGGCTACACCTTC
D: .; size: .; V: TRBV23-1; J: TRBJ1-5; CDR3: CASSQHQPKRGNQPQHF; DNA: TGCGCCAGCAGTCAGCATCAACCCAAGCGCGGGAATCAGCCCCAGCATTTT
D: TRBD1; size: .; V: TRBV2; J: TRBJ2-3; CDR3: CASSQRTGRTDTQYF; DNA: TGTGCCAGCAGCCAAAGGACAGGCCGCACAGATACGCAGTATTTT